Listed below are T cell receptor beta chains from one sample, sequenced in a study of long-term antiretroviral therapy in people with HIV. The data were produced by immunoSEQ multiplex PCR, yet TCRdb's version contains in-frame clones alone and is incomplete. This sample has about 34,000 clones, with roughly 85% found just once. The sequences come from unsorted PBMCs, collected roughly 2.9 years before starting antiretroviral therapy. These receptors all come from a young woman with HIV. The CDR3 runs from the conserved cysteine through the conserved F or W. Fields, in order: J gene, D gene, V gene, clone size, CDR3 DNA, CDR3 protein. A D gene is named only where the DNA matches it firmly. Clone size is not always given. Where it is, it says once, few, many or a class for expanded clones.

J: TRBJ2-7
D: NA
V: TRBV6-1
size: NA
DNA: TGTGCCAGCCAAATGAAGACAGGTATGAGCGAGCAGTACTTC
CDR3: CASQMKTGMSEQYF

J: TRBJ1-2
D: NA
V: TRBV6-5
size: NA
DNA: TGTGCCAGCAGTTACCGGGTCGACAGCGGTGGCTACACCTTC
CDR3: CASSYRVDSGGYTF

J: TRBJ2-3
D: NA
V: TRBV7-2
size: NA
DNA: TGTGCCAGCAGCTTAAGGGCAGGGGTTATCTACACAGATACGCAGTATTTT
CDR3: CASSLRAGVIYTDTQYF

J: TRBJ2-1
D: NA
V: TRBV15
size: NA
DNA: TGTGCCACCAGCAGAGATGGCAGGGCGGACAATGAGCAGTTCTTC
CDR3: CATSRDGRADNEQFF

J: TRBJ2-5
D: NA
V: TRBV11-3
size: few
DNA: TGTGCCAGCAGTCCCGGGCCCCAGAGAGCCCAGTACTTC
CDR3: CASSPGPQRAQYF

J: TRBJ1-6
D: NA
V: TRBV27
size: NA
DNA: TGTGCCAGCAGTTCGGCGGGAGGGATATCACCCCTCCACTTT
CDR3: CASSSAGGISPLHF

J: TRBJ1-1
D: NA
V: TRBV27
size: NA
DNA: TGTGCCAGCACCAACTCCAGACACACTGAAGCTTTCTTT
CDR3: CASTNSRHTEAFF

J: TRBJ1-2
D: TRBD1
V: TRBV9
size: NA
DNA: TGTGCCAGCAGCCCGAGGACAGGGCTTAGCTATGGCTACACCTTC
CDR3: CASSPRTGLSYGYTF

J: TRBJ2-1
D: TRBD1
V: TRBV6-6
size: NA
DNA: TGTGCCAGCAGTTATATCCAGGGGGTAGACAATGAGCAGTTCTTC
CDR3: CASSYIQGVDNEQFF

J: TRBJ1-1
D: NA
V: TRBV10-2
size: NA
DNA: TGCGCCAGCAGTGAGAATTTTGCGGGCTACATGAACACTGAAGCTTTCTTT
CDR3: CASSENFAGYMNTEAFF

J: TRBJ1-6
D: NA
V: TRBV19
size: NA
DNA: TGTGCCAGTAGTTTCCGCGGGGGGCAGGGAAAGGTTTCACCCCTCCACTTT
CDR3: CASSFRGGQGKVSPLHF

J: TRBJ1-1
D: NA
V: TRBV29-1
size: NA
DNA: TGCAGCGTTGAAGAGCCGGGGACTGAAGCTTTCTTT
CDR3: CSVEEPGTEAFF

J: TRBJ1-1
D: NA
V: TRBV9
size: few
DNA: TGTGCCAGCAGCGTAGATGAGGATACTGAAGCTTTCTTT
CDR3: CASSVDEDTEAFF

J: TRBJ2-6
D: NA
V: TRBV27
size: NA
DNA: TGTGCCAGCAGTTTCCACAGGTCTGGGGCCAACGTCCTGACTTTC
CDR3: CASSFHRSGANVLTF

J: TRBJ1-2
D: NA
V: TRBV14
size: NA
DNA: TGTGCCAGCAGCCAAGTGAGAGAAGGCTACACCTTC
CDR3: CASSQVREGYTF

J: TRBJ1-1
D: TRBD1
V: TRBV14
size: NA
DNA: TGTGCCAGCAGCCAAGGGACAGGGGGCTTGGGAGCTTTCTTT
CDR3: CASSQGTGGLGAFF

J: TRBJ2-3
D: TRBD2
V: TRBV9
size: NA
DNA: TGTGCCAGCAGCCCTCTGGGCGGGACTAGCCTCCTTACGCAGTATTTT
CDR3: CASSPLGGTSLLTQYF

J: TRBJ2-7
D: NA
V: TRBV2
size: NA
DNA: TGTGCCAGCAGTGAAGCGGGGTCGTACTACGAGCAGTACTTC
CDR3: CASSEAGSYYEQYF

J: TRBJ2-3
D: TRBD1
V: TRBV9
size: NA
DNA: TGTGCCAGCAGCGTAGGGGACAGGACATTGACAGATACGCAGTATTTT
CDR3: CASSVGDRTLTDTQYF

J: TRBJ2-1
D: NA
V: TRBV28
size: NA
DNA: TGTGCCAGCAGTTTCTCCCAGGGGAAGTACAATGAGCAGTTCTTC
CDR3: CASSFSQGKYNEQFF

J: TRBJ1-5
D: NA
V: TRBV4-1
size: NA
DNA: TGCGCCAGCAGCCAAGGACAGATCTACAATCAGCCCCAGCATTTT
CDR3: CASSQGQIYNQPQHF

J: TRBJ2-7
D: TRBD2
V: TRBV18
size: NA
DNA: TGTGCCAGCTCACCTTCCCTAGCGGGGGACTACGAGCAGTACTTC
CDR3: CASSPSLAGDYEQYF

J: TRBJ1-2
D: NA
V: TRBV28
size: few
DNA: TGTGCCAGCAGACGCTACAGGAACTCCGGGTATGGCTACACCTTC
CDR3: CASRRYRNSGYGYTF

J: TRBJ2-2
D: NA
V: TRBV11-3
size: NA
DNA: TGTGCCAGCAGCTTAGATCAACGGGGCACCGGGGAGCTGTTTTTT
CDR3: CASSLDQRGTGELFF

J: TRBJ2-1
D: TRBD2
V: TRBV4-2
size: NA
DNA: TGTGCCAGCAGCCAAGAGTTGGCGGGGGGCACCTACAATGAGCAGTTCTTC
CDR3: CASSQELAGGTYNEQFF

J: TRBJ2-2
D: NA
V: TRBV15
size: NA
DNA: TGTGCCACCAGCTTCAGCAGGGAAGGAGAGCTGTTTTTT
CDR3: CATSFSREGELFF

J: TRBJ1-5
D: NA
V: TRBV7-9
size: NA
DNA: TGTGCCAGCAGCACCTCGGAGCAGCCCCAGCATTTT
CDR3: CASSTSEQPQHF

J: TRBJ1-3
D: NA
V: TRBV15
size: NA
DNA: TGTGCCACCTGGGACTCTGGAAACACCATATATTTT
CDR3: CATWDSGNTIYF

J: TRBJ2-5
D: NA
V: TRBV7-2
size: NA
DNA: TGTGCCAGCAGCAAACAAGCACTTACTCAAGAGACCCAGTACTTC
CDR3: CASSKQALTQETQYF